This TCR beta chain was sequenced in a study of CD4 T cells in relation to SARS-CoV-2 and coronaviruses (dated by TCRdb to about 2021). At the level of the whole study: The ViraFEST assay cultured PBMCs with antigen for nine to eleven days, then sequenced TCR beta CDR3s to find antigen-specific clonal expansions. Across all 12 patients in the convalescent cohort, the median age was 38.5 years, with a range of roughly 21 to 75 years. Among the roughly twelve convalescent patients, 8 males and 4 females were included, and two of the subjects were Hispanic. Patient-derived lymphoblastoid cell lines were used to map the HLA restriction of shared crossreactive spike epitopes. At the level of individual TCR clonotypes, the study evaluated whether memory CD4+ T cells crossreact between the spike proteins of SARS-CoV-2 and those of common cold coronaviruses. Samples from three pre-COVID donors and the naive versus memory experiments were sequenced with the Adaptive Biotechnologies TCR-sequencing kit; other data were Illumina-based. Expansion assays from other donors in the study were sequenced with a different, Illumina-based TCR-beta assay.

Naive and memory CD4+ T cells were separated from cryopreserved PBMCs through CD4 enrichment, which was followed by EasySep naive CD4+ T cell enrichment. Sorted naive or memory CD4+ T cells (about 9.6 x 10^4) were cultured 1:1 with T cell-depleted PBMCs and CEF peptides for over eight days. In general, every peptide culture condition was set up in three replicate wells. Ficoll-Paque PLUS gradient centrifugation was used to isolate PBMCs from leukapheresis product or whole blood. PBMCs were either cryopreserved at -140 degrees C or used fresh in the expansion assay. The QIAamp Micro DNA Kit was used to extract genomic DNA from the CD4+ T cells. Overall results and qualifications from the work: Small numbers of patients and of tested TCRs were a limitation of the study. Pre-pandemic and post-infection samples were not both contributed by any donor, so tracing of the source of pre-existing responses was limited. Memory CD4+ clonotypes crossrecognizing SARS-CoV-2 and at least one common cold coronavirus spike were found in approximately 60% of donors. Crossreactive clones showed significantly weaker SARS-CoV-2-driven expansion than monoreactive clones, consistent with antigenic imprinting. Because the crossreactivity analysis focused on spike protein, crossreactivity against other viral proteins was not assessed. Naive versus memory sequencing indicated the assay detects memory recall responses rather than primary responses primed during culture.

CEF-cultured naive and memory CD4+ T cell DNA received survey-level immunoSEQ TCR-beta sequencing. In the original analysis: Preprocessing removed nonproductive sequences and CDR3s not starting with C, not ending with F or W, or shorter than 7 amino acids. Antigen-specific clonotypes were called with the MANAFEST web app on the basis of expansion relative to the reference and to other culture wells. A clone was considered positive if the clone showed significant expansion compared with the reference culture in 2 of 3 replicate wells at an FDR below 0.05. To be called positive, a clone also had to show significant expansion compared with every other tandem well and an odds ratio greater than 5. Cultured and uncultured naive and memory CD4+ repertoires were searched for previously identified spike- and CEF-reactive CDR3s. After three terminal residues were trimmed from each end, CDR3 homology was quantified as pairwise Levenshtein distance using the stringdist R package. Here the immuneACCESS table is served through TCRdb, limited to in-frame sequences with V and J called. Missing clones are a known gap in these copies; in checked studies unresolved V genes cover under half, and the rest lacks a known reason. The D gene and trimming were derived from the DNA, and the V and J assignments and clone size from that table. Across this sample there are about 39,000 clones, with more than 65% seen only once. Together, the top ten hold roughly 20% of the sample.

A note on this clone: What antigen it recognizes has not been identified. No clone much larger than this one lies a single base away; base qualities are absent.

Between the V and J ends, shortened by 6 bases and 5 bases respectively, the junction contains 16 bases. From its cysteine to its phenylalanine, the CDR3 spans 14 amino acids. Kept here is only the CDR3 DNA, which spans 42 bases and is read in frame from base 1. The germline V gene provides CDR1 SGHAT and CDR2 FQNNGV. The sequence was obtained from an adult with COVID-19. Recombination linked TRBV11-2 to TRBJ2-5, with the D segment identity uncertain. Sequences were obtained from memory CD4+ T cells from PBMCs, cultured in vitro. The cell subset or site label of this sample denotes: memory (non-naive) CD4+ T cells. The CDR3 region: CASRDVPVGETQYF. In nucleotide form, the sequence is TGTGCCAGCAGGGATGTACCGGTAGGGGAGACCCAGTACTTC.